This is a list of T cell receptor beta chains from one sample in a study of blood T cell repertoires in COVID-19. Assay: immunoSEQ multiplex PCR; the TCRdb copy retains only in-frame clones and omits some. Of 150,000 to 180,000 clones in the sample, over 60% were seen once. Sequenced material: peripheral blood. These receptors were collected from an elderly man with acute or convalescent COVID-19. Each CDR3 is given with its conserved first and last residue. The D gene is left open where the match is weak. Some rows have no size entry. The others give once, few or many, or a class for an expanded clone.

TRBD2	TRBJ2-2	NA	TRBV4-2	TGTGCCAGCAGCCAAGCGATGGGACTAACCTGGACCGGGGAGCTGTTTTTT	CASSQAMGLTWTGELFF
TRBD2	TRBJ2-6	NA	TRBV19	TGTGCCAGTTCGGGGGGACCGATGTCTGGGGCCAACGTCCTGACTTTC	CASSGGPMSGANVLTF
TRBD1	TRBJ2-3	few	TRBV5-5	TGTGCCAGCAGTCCCCCAACGGGACAGTCTCGCACAGATACGCAGTATTTT	CASSPPTGQSRTDTQYF
TRBD1	TRBJ1-2	NA	TRBV18	TGTGCCAGCTCAAACGACAGGGCCTATGGCTACACCTTC	CASSNDRAYGYTF
NA	TRBJ1-5	few	TRBV7-9	TGTGCCAGCAGCTCTACGGAGCCCAATCAGCCCCAGCATTTT	CASSSTEPNQPQHF
TRBD1	TRBJ1-5	NA	TRBV6-5	TGTGCCAGCAGTTCCGGGACAGATAGCAATCAGCCCCAGCATTTT	CASSSGTDSNQPQHF
NA	TRBJ2-5	NA	TRBV11-3	TGTGCCAGCAGCTCGCTACAGGGGAGGGAGACCCAGTACTTC	CASSSLQGRETQYF
TRBD1	TRBJ1-5	once	TRBV2	TGTGCCAGCAGGAAGACAGGGGGCGGAGAACAGCCCCAGCATTTT	CASRKTGGGEQPQHF
NA	TRBJ1-1	NA	TRBV5-1	TGCGCCAGCAGCTTGGTGGCACAGAACACTGAAGCTTTCTTT	CASSLVAQNTEAFF
NA	TRBJ2-7	few	TRBV2	TGTGCCAGCAGTGTGGGCCTAGCCTCCTACGAGCAGTACTTC	CASSVGLASYEQYF
NA	TRBJ1-2	once	TRBV7-2	TGTGCCAGCACCGGCGACAGTGCGCGGTATCGCTACACCTTC	CASTGDSARYRYTF
NA	TRBJ2-7	NA	TRBV7-2	TGTGCCAGCAGCGACGACTTAACTTACGAGCAGTACTTC	CASSDDLTYEQYF
TRBD1	TRBJ1-1	few	TRBV11-1	TGTGCCAGCAGCTTACCCTCAGGACAGGCGAACACTGAAGCTTTCTTT	CASSLPSGQANTEAFF
NA	TRBJ2-3	NA	TRBV12-3/TRBV12-4	TGTGCCAGCAGTTTAGAAGGGGCGGATACGCAGTATTTT	CASSLEGADTQYF
NA	TRBJ1-2	NA	TRBV14	TGTGCCAGCAGCCACCACACAGGGAACTATGGCTACACCTTC	CASSHHTGNYGYTF
NA	TRBJ2-1	once	TRBV19	TGTGCCAGTAGTTCGCAGGGAATATTCAATGAGCAGTTCTTC	CASSSQGIFNEQFF
NA	TRBJ2-7	NA	TRBV2	TGTGCCAGCCGAATTACAGGGGGGGTCTCCTACGAGCAGTACTTC	CASRITGGVSYEQYF
NA	TRBJ1-6	NA	TRBV10-3	TGTGCCATCAGTGATCCCCAGGGAAATTCACCCCTCCACTTT	CAISDPQGNSPLHF
TRBD1	TRBJ2-5	few	TRBV6-5	TGTGCCAGCAAAGGGACAGGTCAATGGGGGACCCAGTACTTC	CASKGTGQWGTQYF
NA	TRBJ2-5	NA	TRBV6-2/TRBV6-3	TGTGCCAGCAGTTATTCCCCTAGGCAAGTCGTCCAGTACTTC	CASSYSPRQVVQYF
NA	TRBJ2-3	NA	TRBV5-1	TGCGCCAGCAGCTTAAGACAGGACGATACGCAGTATTTT	CASSLRQDDTQYF
TRBD1	TRBJ2-7	NA	TRBV7-9	TGTGCCAGCAGCTACGAGACAGGGGGCTACGAGCAGTACTTC	CASSYETGGYEQYF
NA	TRBJ1-5	NA	TRBV30	TGTGCCTGGAGTCTGGAGAGCAATCAGCCCCAGCATTTT	CAWSLESNQPQHF
TRBD2	TRBJ2-2	NA	TRBV11-3	TGTGCCAGCACCTCTCTAGCGGGGGGGCCGCCGGGCACCGGGGAGCTGTTTTTT	CASTSLAGGPPGTGELFF
TRBD1	TRBJ1-5	NA	TRBV7-2	TGTGCCAGCAGCTTTAAAGGGGGCTTTAATCAGCCCCAGCATTTT	CASSFKGGFNQPQHF
TRBD1	TRBJ1-1	NA	TRBV29-1	TGCAGCGTTTCGGGACAGGGGGCCCCTGAAGCTTTCTTT	CSVSGQGAPEAFF
TRBD1	TRBJ2-5	NA	TRBV7-2	TGTGCCAGCAGCTTACTTCGGACAGGGGATGGAGAGACCCAGTACTTC	CASSLLRTGDGETQYF
NA	TRBJ2-7	NA	TRBV7-2	TGTGCCAGCAGCGGACGGATCAGCGGTTCCTACGAGCAGTACTTC	CASSGRISGSYEQYF
NA	TRBJ1-2	NA	TRBV4-3	TGCGCCAGCAGCCAAGCGACTTCTAGTAATGGCTACACCTTC	CASSQATSSNGYTF
TRBD1	TRBJ1-6	NA	TRBV5-4	TGTGCCAGCAGCTTGGACAGGGGAAATTCACCCCTCCACTTT	CASSLDRGNSPLHF
NA	TRBJ1-3	NA	TRBV19	TGTGCCAGTAGTATTACCGGGAAAGGAAACACCATATATTTT	CASSITGKGNTIYF
NA	TRBJ1-1	few	TRBV18	TGTGCCAGCTCAGAGTATGAGGGTGAAGCTTTCTTT	CASSEYEGEAFF
NA	TRBJ1-2	NA	TRBV28	TGTGCCAGCAGTCTACGCACCTATGGCTACACCTTC	CASSLRTYGYTF
NA	TRBJ1-4	NA	TRBV21-1	TGTGCCAGCAGCAAAGCGGGGGGACAGGGGTATGAAAAACTGTTTTTT	CASSKAGGQGYEKLFF
TRBD1	TRBJ1-2	NA	TRBV27	TGTGCCAGCAGGCCGCGGGGACAGGCTAACTATGGCTACACCTTC	CASRPRGQANYGYTF
NA	TRBJ1-1	few	TRBV7-9	TGTGCCAGCAGCTTACAGGAAAACACTGAAGCTTTCTTT	CASSLQENTEAFF
TRBD1	TRBJ2-5	NA	TRBV29-1	TGCAGCGTCGGACAGGGGGAGACCCAGTACTTC	CSVGQGETQYF
TRBD2	TRBJ2-1	few	TRBV10-3	TGTGCCATCAGTGAGTTAGGGACTAGCAGCTCCTACAATGAGCAGTTCTTC	CAISELGTSSSYNEQFF
NA	TRBJ1-5	NA	TRBV18	TGTGCCAGCTCACCAGGGGGGGGGAATCAGCCCCAGCATTTT	CASSPGGGNQPQHF
NA	TRBJ2-5	NA	TRBV2	TGTGCCAGCAGGGGACTCGAAGAGACCCAGTACTTC	CASRGLEETQYF
NA	TRBJ1-4	NA	TRBV6-5	TGTGCCAGCAGTTACTCCGGGGGTGCAGGGGAAAAACTGTTTTTT	CASSYSGGAGEKLFF
TRBD1	TRBJ2-5	NA	TRBV14	TGTGCCAGCAGCCCCTCGGGACAGGGGGCGATTGAGACCCAGTACTTC	CASSPSGQGAIETQYF
NA	TRBJ2-1	NA	TRBV5-1	TGCGCCAGCAGCTTGCGCCCAGGAGGAGAGCAGTTCTTC	CASSLRPGGEQFF
TRBD1	TRBJ2-7	NA	TRBV6-6	TGTGCCAGCAGTTACTCGAGGACAGGGGGAGAGCAGTACTTC	CASSYSRTGGEQYF
NA	TRBJ1-1	NA	TRBV5-1	TGCGCCAGCAGCCCAGGACACGCTTTGAACACTGAAGCTTTCTTT	CASSPGHALNTEAFF
TRBD1	TRBJ2-2	NA	TRBV29-1	TGCAGCGGCAGGACAGGGGGGAACACCGGGGAGCTGTTTTTT	CSGRTGGNTGELFF
TRBD2	TRBJ2-1	few	TRBV5-1	TGCGCCAGCAGCTTGGGGGGGGGACCCACCTCCTACAATGAGCAGTTCTTC	CASSLGGGPTSYNEQFF
NA	TRBJ2-6	NA	TRBV6-5	TGTGCCAGCACGCGGGGAGGCTCTGGGGCCAACGTCCTGACTTTC	CASTRGGSGANVLTF
TRBD1	TRBJ1-2	once	TRBV7-2	TGTGCCAGCAGCGCCCCGGGACAGGGGTTCTATGGCTACACCTTC	CASSAPGQGFYGYTF
NA	TRBJ2-5	NA	TRBV11-2	TGTGCCAGCAGCTTTCAGGATTACGTGGAGACCCAGTACTTC	CASSFQDYVETQYF
NA	TRBJ2-7	NA	TRBV5-1	TGCGCCAGCAGTGTCAGGATCGACGAGCAGTACTTC	CASSVRIDEQYF
NA	TRBJ2-1	NA	TRBV15	TGTGCCACCAGCAGAGACCCCGGCAATGAGCAGTTCTTC	CATSRDPGNEQFF
TRBD1	TRBJ1-1	NA	TRBV28	TGTGCCAGCATCCCGGGACAGGGGGGACAAGCTTTCTTT	CASIPGQGGQAFF